The 14 T cell receptor beta chains presented below share a single source sample, sequenced in a study of T cell repertoires in aging, cancer and after chemotherapy. A mixed TRB-A/B primer pool amplified rearranged TRB by multiplex touch-down PCR. TCRdb analysed the multiplex PCR reads with MiXCR anew, one entry per CDR3 protein. The sample records about 930 distinct CDR3 sequences, about a fifth being singletons. The template was genomic DNA from peripheral blood, not RNA. The sequenced sample was blood. All receptors derive from a human donor with a blood cancer.

This clonotype is judged medium-sized (0.01 to 0.1%). The rearrangement joins TRBV11-2 to TRBJ2-3; 9 nucleotides align to TRBD2. Trimming cost V 3 bases and J 2 bases; bases outside gene matches: 3. The CDR3 sequence is 15 residues long. The V gene's germline CDR1 is SGHAT and CDR2 FQNNGV. CDR3 protein: CASSLPSGVTDTQYF. Written as DNA, the CDR3 is TGTGCCAGCAGCTTGCCTAGCGGGGTCACAGATACGCAGTATTTT.

This clonotype is judged large. The CDR3 loop reads CASSRHNNEQFF. CDR3 nucleotides: TGTGCCAGCAGTCGTCATAACAATGAGCAGTTCTTC. The V call is TRBV6-5, the J call TRBJ2-1; D not resolved. Germline CDR1 reads MNHEY; CDR2 reads SVGAGI. V dropped 5 bases and J dropped 5 bases, with 7 bases sitting between them. The CDR3 contains 12 residues.

The V gene is TRBV20-1, the J gene TRBJ1-1, with TRBD1 matching over 7 bases. V shed 2 bases, J shed 8 bases, and the junction held 5 bases outside the gene matches. This CDR3 region has 12 residues. Germline CDR1 DFQATT, CDR2 SNEGSKA (reference sequence). CDR3 sequence: CSARSGQLEAFF. CDR3 nucleotides: TGCAGTGCTAGATCGGGACAGTTAGAAGCTTTCTTT.

In its sample, this clonotype is large. This chain joins TRBV11-1 and TRBJ1-1, with D unresolved. Germline-derived CDR1 and CDR2 are SGHAT and FQDESV (reference sequence). V lost 1 base and J lost 2, with 11 bases in between. The CDR3 spans 15 residues. The CDR3 DNA sequence: TGTGCCAGCAGCTTAGGTTCCTTCTTAAACACTGAAGCTTTCTTT. Translated: CASSLGSFLNTEAFF.

The table lists this clonotype with a few counts. The rearrangement joins TRBV24-1 to TRBJ1-2; 8 nucleotides align to TRBD1. The CDR3 length is 14 residues. From germline, CDR1 is KGHDR and CDR2 SFDVKD. V dropped 1 base and J dropped 5; count of bases not matched to a gene: 2. The CDR3 spells CATSDFRTGYGYTF. CDR3 coding DNA: TGTGCCACCAGTGATTTCCGGACAGGGTATGGCTACACCTTC.

The genes are TRBV11-1 and TRBJ2-7; tentative D call: TRBD2 (5 bases). This CDR3 region has 19 residues. V lost 3 bases, J lost 0 bases, and 24 bases lay in between. CDR1 and CDR2 from the germline V gene are SGHAT and FQDESV (reference sequence). The chain's CDR3 is CASSFGPISLAGSSYEQYF. The CDR3 DNA reads as TGTGCCAGCAGCTTCGGCCCAATCTCACTGGCGGGTAGCTCCTACGAGCAGTACTTC.

This clonotype ranks as medium-sized. This chain links TRBV11-2 with TRBJ2-5, with 11 bases that match TRBD2. With V trimmed by 5 bases and J by 5 bases, 16 bases remained unmatched. The CDR3 has 18 amino acids. In germline, CDR1 is SGHAT, CDR2 FQNNGV. The CDR3 DNA reads TGTGCCAGCAGCCCCCTCGGGACTAGCGGCCCTCCGGTGGAGACCCAGTACTTC. This sequence encodes CASSPLGTSGPPVETQYF.

In its sample, this clonotype ranks as medium-sized. The rearrangement uses TRBV7-6 and TRBJ1-2; D may be TRBD1 (5 bases). Germline V gene data show CDR1 as SGHVS and CDR2 as FNYEAQ. This CDR3 comprises 14 residues. V was clipped by 1 base and J by 7 bases, with 13 bases between them. CDR3 protein: CASSLGDRRSGYTF. As DNA, the CDR3 is TGTGCCAGCAGCTTAGGGGACCGGAGGAGTGGCTACACCTTC.

This clonotype is hyperexpanded (1% or more) in the sample. The genes are TRBV11-3 and TRBJ2-2; TRBD2 agrees at 15 bases. CDR1 is SGHNT and CDR2 is YENEEA in the germline V gene. Trimming removed 6 bases from V and 5 bases from J; junction bases left unmatched: 1. CDR3 length: 15 amino acids. The CDR3 region has the DNA TGTGCCAGCAGGGGACTAGCGGGGGGTACCGGGGAGCTGTTTTTT. As protein: CASRGLAGGTGELFF. Looking up the rest from reference TRBV11-3 and TRBJ2-2 gives the full variable domain: EAGVVQSPRYKIIEKKQPVAFWCNPISGHNTLYWYLQNLGQGPELLIRYENEEAVDDSQLPKDRFSAERLKGVDSTLKIQPAELGDSAVYLCASRGLAGGTGELFFGEGSRLTVL.

By frequency in the sample, this clonotype is large (0.1 to 1%). The chain employs TRBV29-1 and TRBJ1-2; D is uncertain. CDR3 length: 11 amino acids. From germline, CDR1 is SQVTM and CDR2 ANQGSEA. V dropped 5 bases and J dropped 7 bases, with 11 bases sitting between them. CDR3 amino acids: CSVNYGPGYTF. Here the CDR3 DNA reads TGCAGCGTTAATTATGGTCCTGGCTACACCTTC.

The V call is TRBV18, the J call TRBJ1-1; D is perhaps TRBD1 (5 bases). V was shortened by 3 bases and J by 0 bases, with 17 bases between the two germline ends. The germline gives CDR1 KGHSH, CDR2 LQKENI. This CDR3 comprises 17 residues. The CDR3 loop reads CASSPAGGVYLNTEAFF. Here the CDR3 DNA reads TGTGCCAGCTCACCCGCCGGAGGGGTCTATTTGAACACTGAAGCTTTCTTT.

In this sample, this clonotype is medium-sized (0.01 to 0.1%). The rearrangement joins TRBV5-1 to TRBJ2-1; 7 nucleotides agree with TRBD1. V lost 0 bases to trimming and J lost 5 bases; unmatched junction nucleotides: 2. The CDR3 covers 14 residues. Germline CDR1 reads SGHRS; CDR2 reads YFSETQ. The CDR3 DNA is TGCGCCAGCAGCTTGGAGGACAGGAACAATGAGCAGTTCTTC. It encodes CASSLEDRNNEQFF.

By sample fraction, this clonotype is medium-sized. The genes are TRBV24-1 and TRBJ1-2, with D maybe TRBD1 (6 bases). The CDR3 spans 14 residues. The germline V gene encodes CDR1 KGHDR and CDR2 SFDVKD. Deletions cut 3 bases from V and 2 bases from J, with 9 bases between. CDR3 residues: CATSDKDRNYGYTF. In DNA form, the CDR3 reads TGTGCCACCAGTGATAAAGACAGGAACTATGGCTACACCTTC.

Relative to its sample, this clonotype is medium-sized (0.01 to 0.1%). This chain links TRBV6-2 or TRBV6-3 with TRBJ2-5; no firm D call. The CDR3 sequence is 15 residues long. Germline lookup yields CDR1 MNHEY and CDR2 SVGEGT. The V end was cut by 2 bases, the J end by 5 bases, with 15 bases between. CDR3: CASSYTISGSETQYF. CDR3 nucleotides: TGTGCCAGCAGTTACACGATCTCGGGTAGTGAGACCCAGTACTTC.